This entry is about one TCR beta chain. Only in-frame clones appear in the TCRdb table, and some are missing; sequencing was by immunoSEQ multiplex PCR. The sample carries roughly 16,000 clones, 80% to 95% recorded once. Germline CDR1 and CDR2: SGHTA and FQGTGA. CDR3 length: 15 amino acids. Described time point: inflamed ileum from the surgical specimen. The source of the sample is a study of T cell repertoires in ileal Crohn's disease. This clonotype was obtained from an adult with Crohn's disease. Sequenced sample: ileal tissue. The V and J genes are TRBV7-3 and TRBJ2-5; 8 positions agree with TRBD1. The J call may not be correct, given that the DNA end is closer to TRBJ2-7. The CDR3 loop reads CASRVSGTGPYEQYF. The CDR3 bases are TGTGCCAGCAGGGTCTCCGGGACAGGACCGTACGAGCAGTACTTC.